This T cell receptor (beta chain) emerged from a study of CD8 T cells in ankylosing spondylitis. Study findings and constraints: A TCR beta motif made of 7 to 9 highly homologous variants seemed typical of ankylosing spondylitis blood.

TCRdb recomputed calls from the 5' RACE reads with MiXCR, one row per CDR3 protein. The sample has about 330,000 distinct CDR3 sequences; less than 9.5% are singletons. The CDR3 loop spans 15 amino acids. The V gene's germline CDR1 is MNHEY and CDR2 SVGEGT. The junction had 6 bases not matched to a gene; V was cut back by 3 bases and J by 7 bases. In the case of this clonotype: Its antigen remains unknown.

Sequences were obtained from blood, either unsorted or a sorted T cell fraction (not recorded which). The V call is TRBV6-2 or TRBV6-3, the J call TRBJ1-5, with TRBD1 matching over 10 bases. The clonotype originates from a male donor with ankylosing spondylitis. This chain's CDR3 is CASSYGQGDWQPQHF. In nucleotides, the CDR3 is TGTGCCAGCAGTTATGGACAGGGGGACTGGCAGCCCCAGCATTTT.